This T cell receptor beta chain was observed in a study of shared clonotypes between healthy human individuals. Assay: immunoSEQ multiplex PCR; the TCRdb copy retains only in-frame clones and omits some. The table has approximately 530,000 clones, about 96% seen once. Study outcomes and limitations: The study's rarefaction showed incomplete sorted-subset sequencing despite large depth. Shared clonotypes across all four donors exceeded non-shared ones in generation probability. Among a handful of donors, roughly 5.5% of naive CD4 clonotypes were found in common.

The germline V and J ends were trimmed by 3 bases and 9 bases, with 24 bases remaining between them. Germline lookup yields CDR1 MDHEN and CDR2 SYDVKM. The CDR3 totals 16 residues. This clone showed up just once. Its antigen is as yet unknown. This receptor was taken from a woman aged 25 to 39 in good health. The sample was naive CD4+ T cells sorted from blood. Subset defined: CD45RA+ positively selected. The rearrangement links TRBV28 to TRBJ2-7; D possibly corresponds to TRBD2 (6 bases). The CDR3 loop reads CASSFSRQPTSMWQYF. The DNA of the CDR3 is TGTGCCAGCAGTTTTTCCCGTCAGCCGACTAGTATGTGGCAGTACTTC.